This TCR beta chain was identified during a study of cytomegalovirus exposure and HLA in healthy donors. Study-level results: Reports indicate that TCR beta sequences accurately predicted the HLA-A and HLA-B alleles of most subjects.

Worth noting for this clone: The target antigen is unknown.

The PCR used 60 Vbeta and 13 Jbeta primers. The assay was immunoSEQ multiplex PCR, and TCRdb's table has in-frame clones only and misses some. Of some 170,000 clones in the sample, 70% to 80% were seen once. This TCR derives from a man aged 55 to 70 in good health and CMV-seronegative. The sample was PBMCs.

CDR3 in amino acids: CAWSALGQGHYGYTF. CDR3 nucleotides: TGTGCCTGGAGTGCGTTGGGACAGGGTCACTATGGCTACACCTTC. The chain uses TRBV30 and TRBJ1-2; 9 nucleotides line up with TRBD1. Trimming cost V 1 base and J 3 bases; bases outside gene matches: 6. Germline V gene lookup returns CDR1 GTSNPN and CDR2 SVGIG (reference sequence). This CDR3 comprises 15 residues.